This T cell receptor beta chain came from a study of beta chain features in type 1 diabetes. Study at large: Patient and healthy donor groups were alike in age, gender and cell yields. Study results and caveats: TCRB CDR3s from Type 1 diabetes patients were moderately but significantly shorter in all four CD4+ subsets.

Every bit of the isolated RNA underwent reverse transcription, so sequencing read expressed TCRB transcripts. Clones were read by immunoSEQ multiplex PCR, and TCRdb kept only the in-frame ones, dropping some. The table shows 330,000 or so clones, with over 9.5% occurring only once. The V and J ends lost 4 bases and 0 bases respectively, with 15 bases between them. CDR1 and CDR2 (germline): GTSNPN, SVGIG (reference sequence). The CDR3 spans 15 residues. As for this clone: Its antigen is not identified.

Staining for CD45RO/CCR7/CD25/CD127/CD95/CD27 allowed sorting of CD4+ naive, central memory, regulatory and stem cell-like memory cells. The TCR originated in a young woman with type 1 diabetes. Sequencing input: naive CD4+ T cells from blood. V is TRBV30 and J is TRBJ1-1; maybe TRBD1 (5 bases). CDR3 sequence (DNA): TGTGCCTGGACCCGACCGCAGACAGTGAACACTGAAGCTTTCTTT. It specifies CAWTRPQTVNTEAFF.